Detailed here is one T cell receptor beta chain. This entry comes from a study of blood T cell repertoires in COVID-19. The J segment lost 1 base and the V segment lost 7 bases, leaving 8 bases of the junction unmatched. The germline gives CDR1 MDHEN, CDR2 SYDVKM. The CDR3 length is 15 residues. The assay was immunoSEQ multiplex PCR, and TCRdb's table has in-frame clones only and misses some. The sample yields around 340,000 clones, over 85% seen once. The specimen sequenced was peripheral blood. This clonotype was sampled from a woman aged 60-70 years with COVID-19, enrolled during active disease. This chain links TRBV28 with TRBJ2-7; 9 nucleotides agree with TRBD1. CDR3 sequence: CASTLTGQGSYEQYF. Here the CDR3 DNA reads TGTGCCAGCACCCTAACGGGACAGGGTTCCTACGAGCAGTACTTC.